One sample yielded the 11 T cell receptor beta chains listed below, sequenced in a study of Ad26.COV2.S vaccination and SARS-CoV-2 variants (dated by TCRdb to about 2021). Sample treatment or condition, as interpreted from the label and publication: about 20 received Ad26.COV2.S at low or high dose, single or two shots; a few received placebo; per-sample allocation not given. Repertoires of vaccine and placebo recipients were sequenced from samples taken on day 63 after the first injection. The library came from the immunoSEQ multiplex PCR assay. Drawn from immuneACCESS, this table holds only the in-frame rearrangements with V and J called that TCRdb kept. Clones are partly lost; checked studies trace under half to an unresolved V gene and leave the rest unexplained. For this sample the table gives 200,000 to 300,000 clones, of which 70% to 90% were detected only once. The leading ten clones occupy roughly a tenth of the sample.

The sequencing used peripheral blood, collected in a trial of Ad26.COV2.S vaccine versus placebo. The receptors were sampled from a person between 18 and 59 years old who received the Ad26.COV2.S COVID-19 vaccine or a placebo.

The chain carries TRBV5-1 and TRBJ1-4, with 10 positions matching TRBD1. Germline loops: CDR1 SGHRS, CDR2 YFSETQ. The J segment lost 2 bases and the V segment lost 4 bases, leaving 11 bases of the junction unmatched. The CDR3 totals 18 residues. The chain's CDR3 is CASSPGTGVLGTNEKLFF. In nucleotides, the CDR3 is TGCGCCAGCAGCCCCGGGACAGGGGTCTTAGGGACTAATGAAAAACTGTTTTTT.

The chain employs TRBV6-2 or TRBV6-3 and TRBJ1-2; D gene ambiguous. The CDR3 loop spans 14 amino acids. Trimming took 5 bases from V and 4 from J, leaving 14 bases between them. The germline gives CDR1 MNHEY, CDR2 SVGEGT. CDR3 region: CASSIRGPGYGYTF. CDR3 DNA sequence: TGTGCCAGCAGTATCAGAGGCCCGGGCTATGGCTACACCTTC.

This sequence joins TRBV28 and TRBJ2-6; D gene unclear. The CDR3 has 15 residues. V lost 6 bases and J 2 bases, leaving 11 bases between the germline ends. CDR1 is MDHEN, CDR2 SYDVKM, per germline. Written as DNA, the CDR3 is TGTGCCAGCAGGGCACCCACCGCTGGGGCCAACGTCCTGACTTTC. Its translation: CASRAPTAGANVLTF. Based on the CDR3 plus reference TRBV28 and TRBJ2-6, the full variable domain is DVKVTQSSRYLVKRTGEKVFLECVQDMDHENMFWYRQDPGLGLRLIYFSYDVKMKEKGDIPEGYSVSREKKERFSLILESASTNQTSMYLCASRAPTAGANVLTFGAGSRLTVL.

The J gene is TRBJ2-7, the V gene TRBV7-2; tentative D call: TRBD2 (6 bases). The CDR3 spans 14 residues. V lost 4 bases and J lost 0, with 10 bases in between. The germline CDR1 and CDR2 sequences are SGHTA and FQGNSA. The CDR3 coding sequence is TGTGCCAGCAGCTCGGGACTTACCTCCTACGAGCAGTACTTC. Encoded protein: CASSSGLTSYEQYF.

This chain connects TRBV7-8 to TRBJ2-3, with D possibly being TRBD1 (5 bases). CDR3 length equals 16 residues. From germline, CDR1 is SGHVS and CDR2 FQNEAQ. Trimming took off 5 bases at V and 5 bases at J, with 20 bases between the two ends. CDR3 DNA sequence: TGTGCCAGCAGCCCCCATGCGGCAGGGCGAGGAGATACGCAGTATTTT. Translating it yields CASSPHAAGRGDTQYF.

This clone was detected once. The chain recombines TRBV3-1 (or the pseudogene TRBV3-2) with TRBJ1-1, with D maybe TRBD1 (6 bases). CDR1 LGHDT and CDR2 YNNKEL come from the germline V gene (reference sequence). The CDR3 covers 13 residues. Trimming shortened V by 6 bases and J by 7 bases, and 15 bases separated the two germline ends. CDR3 region: CASSLSGTYEAFF. CDR3 bases: TGTGCCAGCAGTCTATCCGGGACATATGAAGCTTTCTTT.

The chain employs TRBV6-5 and TRBJ1-1, with D tentatively TRBD1 (5 bases). This CDR3 is built from 13 residues. The V end lost 6 bases, the J end lost 0 bases, and 8 bases lay between the germline ends. Germline CDR1 reads MNHEY; CDR2 reads SVGAGI. CDR3 nucleotides: TGTGCCAGCAGCCAGACAGTGAACACTGAAGCTTTCTTT. Translating gives CASSQTVNTEAFF.

V gene TRBV11-3 combines with J gene TRBJ2-3, with D perhaps assigned TRBD1 or TRBD2 (5 bases each). The V end lost 4 bases, the J end lost 1 base, and 9 bases lay between the germline ends. The CDR3 length is 14 residues. Germline V gene sequence: CDR1 SGHNT, CDR2 YENEEA. CDR3: CASSSRDGTDTQYF. Here the CDR3 DNA reads TGTGCCAGCAGCTCCCGGGACGGCACAGATACGCAGTATTTT.

This chain uses TRBV20-1 with TRBJ2-7; 11 bases are a match to TRBD1. This CDR3 is 11 amino acids long. V dropped 5 bases and J dropped 6; count of bases not matched to a gene: 0. CDR1 DFQATT and CDR2 SNEGSKA come from the germline V gene (reference sequence). CDR3 protein: CSAGTGGEQYF. CDR3 bases: TGCAGTGCTGGGACAGGGGGCGAGCAGTACTTC.

Points on this clone: The junction shows a germline mismatch at one end, possibly a read error. The chain recombines TRBV7-7 with TRBJ2-7, with TRBD1 matching 8 bases. CDR3 length equals 17 residues. The germline gives CDR1 SSHAT, CDR2 FNYEAQ (reference sequence). CDR3 nucleotide sequence: TGTGCTAGCAGCCCAGGACAGGGAAGACGCCAAGGGTACGAGCAGTACTTC. Residues: CASSPGQGRRQGYEQYF.

The rearrangement uses TRBV9 and TRBJ2-5, with D unresolved. Germline V gene lookup returns CDR1 SGDLS and CDR2 YYNGEE. The CDR3 sequence is 14 residues long. V was cut by 0 bases and J by 1 base, with 7 bases left in between. CDR3 region: CASSVAVGQETQYF. The CDR3 DNA reads as TGTGCCAGCAGCGTAGCTGTCGGCCAAGAGACCCAGTACTTC.